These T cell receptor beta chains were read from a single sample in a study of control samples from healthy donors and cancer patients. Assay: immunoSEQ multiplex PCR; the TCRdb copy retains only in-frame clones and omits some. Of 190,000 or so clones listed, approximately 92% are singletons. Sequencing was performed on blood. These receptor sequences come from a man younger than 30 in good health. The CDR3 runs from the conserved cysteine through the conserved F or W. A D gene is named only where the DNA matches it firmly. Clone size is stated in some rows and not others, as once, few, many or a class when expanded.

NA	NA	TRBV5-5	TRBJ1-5	TGTGCCAGCAGCTTGAGTCTCTCCAGGAATCAGCCCCAGCATTTT	CASSLSLSRNQPQHF
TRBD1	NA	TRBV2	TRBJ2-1	TGTGCCAGCAGTACGGGACAGGGGGGTGGCAATGAGCAGTTCTTC	CASSTGQGGGNEQFF
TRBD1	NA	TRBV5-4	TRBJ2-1	TGTGCCAGCAGCTTGGGCTACAGGGGAATTCAGTTCTTC	CASSLGYRGIQFF
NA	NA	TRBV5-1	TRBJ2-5	TGCGCCAGCAGCTTGACAGGGTGGGAGACCCAGTACTTC	CASSLTGWETQYF
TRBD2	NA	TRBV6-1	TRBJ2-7	TGTGCCAGCAGTGAAGGAGGGACTAGAATCGAGCAGTACTTC	CASSEGGTRIEQYF
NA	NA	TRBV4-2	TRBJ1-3	TGTGCCAGCAGCCTCCGGCTTTCGGCCTCTAGCTCTGGAAACACCATATATTTT	CASSLRLSASSSGNTIYF
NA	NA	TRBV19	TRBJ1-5	TGTGCCAGTAGTTCGGGCAGATTCAATCAGCCCCAGCATTTT	CASSSGRFNQPQHF
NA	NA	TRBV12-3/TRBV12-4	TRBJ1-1	TGTGCCAGCAGTTTTCGGGGGAACACTGAAGCTTTCTTT	CASSFRGNTEAFF
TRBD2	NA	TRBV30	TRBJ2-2	TGTGCCTGGAGCGTACCGGGGGGGCAGGACACCGGGGAGCTGTTTTTT	CAWSVPGGQDTGELFF
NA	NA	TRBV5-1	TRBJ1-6	TGCGCCAGCAGCGCCGACAGACGGAATAATTCACCCCTCCACTTT	CASSADRRNNSPLHF
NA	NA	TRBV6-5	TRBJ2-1	TGTGCCAGCAGGGCAGAGGGGGGGGACTACAATGAGCAGTTCTTC	CASRAEGGDYNEQFF
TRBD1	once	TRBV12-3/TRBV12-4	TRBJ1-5	TGTGCCAGCAGGAGGGGGCCTTCGCAGCCCCAGCATTTT	CASRRGPSQPQHF
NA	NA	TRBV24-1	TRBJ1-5	TGTGCCACCAGTGCCGGGGACGTATTTAGCAATCAGCCCCAGCATTTT	CATSAGDVFSNQPQHF
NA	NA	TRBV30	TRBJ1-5	TGTGCCTGGAGTTCGGGGGGCAATCAGCCCCAGCATTTT	CAWSSGGNQPQHF
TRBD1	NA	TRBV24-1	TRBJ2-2	TGTGCCACCAGTGACCGACTCACCGACAGGGGGCAGGCCGGGGAGCTGTTTTTT	CATSDRLTDRGQAGELFF
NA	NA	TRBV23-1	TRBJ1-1	TGCGCCAGCAGCCGTGGACCCTGGAACACTGAAGCTTTCTTT	CASSRGPWNTEAFF
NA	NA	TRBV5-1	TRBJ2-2	TGCGCCAGCAGCTTGGCCCCGACAGGGAACACCGGGGAGCTGTTTTTT	CASSLAPTGNTGELFF
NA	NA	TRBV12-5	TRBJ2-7	TGTGCTAGTGGTTTGGTACCTTTTCAGGGAGAGGGATCCTACGAGCAGTACTTC	CASGLVPFQGEGSYEQYF
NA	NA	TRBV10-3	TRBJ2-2	TGTGCCATCAGTGAGGCCATTAGCGGAAACACCGGGGAGCTGTTTTTT	CAISEAISGNTGELFF
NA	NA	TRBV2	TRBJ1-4	TGTGCCAGCAGGGGAGAGGGATATGAAAAACTGTTTTTT	CASRGEGYEKLFF
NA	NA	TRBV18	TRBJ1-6	TGTGCCAGCTCACCTAGCGGCGAGGCTCGGTCTTCACCCCTCCACTTT	CASSPSGEARSSPLHF
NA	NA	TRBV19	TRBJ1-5	TGTGCCAGTAGTATAGATCACCGGGGCCTGACCCGCAATCAGCCCCAGCATTTT	CASSIDHRGLTRNQPQHF
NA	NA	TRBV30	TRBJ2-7	TGTGCCTGGAGGGACGTAAAGTCCTACGAGCAGTACTTC	CAWRDVKSYEQYF
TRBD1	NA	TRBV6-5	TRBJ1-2	TGTGCCAGCAGCGATAGGGGACAGGGGGTATATGGCTACACCTTC	CASSDRGQGVYGYTF
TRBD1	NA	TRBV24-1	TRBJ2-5	TGTGCCACCAGTGAAATGGGACAGGGTAGAACCGGCGGCCAAGAGACCCAGTACTTC	CATSEMGQGRTGGQETQYF
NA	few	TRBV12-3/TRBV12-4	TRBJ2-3	TGTGCCAGCAGTAGCACAGATACGCAGTATTTT	CASSSTDTQYF
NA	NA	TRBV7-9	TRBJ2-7	TGTGCCAGTACAGGGATTCAATACGAGCAGTACTTC	CASTGIQYEQYF
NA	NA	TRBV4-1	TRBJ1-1	TGCGCCAGCAGCCAAGCTGGGTCGGCCATGAACACTGAAGCTTTCTTT	CASSQAGSAMNTEAFF